The 22 T cell receptor beta chains listed next were all sequenced from one sample in a study of blood T cell repertoires in COVID-19. Produced via immunoSEQ multiplex PCR; TCRdb's table is partial and in-frame only. The sample lists about 86,000 clones, over 70% occurring once. The sequenced sample was peripheral blood. These receptors came from a woman at least 80 years old with active or convalescent COVID-19.

This rearrangement joins TRBV7-9 to TRBJ2-7; D ambiguous. CDR1 and CDR2 (germline): SEHNR, FQNEAQ (reference sequence). The CDR3 has 13 residues. V lost 2 bases to trimming and J lost 3 bases, with 8 bases between them. CDR3 bases: TGTGCCAGCAGCTTACCTTCCCGCTACGAGCAGTACTTC. Its translation: CASSLPSRYEQYF. Full variable domain (remainder filled in from reference TRBV7-9 and TRBJ2-7): DTGVSQNPRHKITKRGQNVTFRCDPISEHNRLYWYRQTLGQGPEFLTYFQNEAQLEKSRLLSDRFSAERPKGSFSTLEIQRTEQGDSAMYLCASSLPSRYEQYFGPGTRLTVT.

V gene TRBV5-1 combines with J gene TRBJ2-3, with 9 bases fitting TRBD2. Germline V gene lookup returns CDR1 SGHRS and CDR2 YFSETQ. The J segment lost 10 bases and the V segment lost 2 bases, leaving 14 bases of the junction unmatched. This CDR3 comprises 16 residues. CDR3 sequence: CASSFKGPDSGSSQYF. The DNA for the CDR3 is TGCGCCAGCAGCTTCAAAGGGCCAGATAGCGGGAGTTCGCAGTATTTT.

The CDR3 DNA reads TGTGCCAGCAGCTTAGCCTGGACAGCTAATCAGCCCCAGCATTTT. As protein: CASSLAWTANQPQHF. The chain has TRBV7-2 and TRBJ1-5, with TRBD1 as a possible D gene (6 bases). Trimming took 0 bases from V and 4 from J, leaving 10 bases between them. The germline gives CDR1 SGHTA, CDR2 FQGNSA. The CDR3 contains 15 residues. Combining the CDR3 with reference TRBV7-2 and TRBJ1-5 gives the whole variable domain GAGVSQSPSNKVTEKGKDVELRCDPISGHTALYWYRQSLGQGLEFLIYFQGNSAPDKSGLPSDRFSAERTGGSVSTLTIQRTQQEDSAVYLCASSLAWTANQPQHFGDGTRLSIL.

This clone was seen a single time. The chain uses TRBV19 and TRBJ2-1, with D possibly matching TRBD2 (6 bases). The length of the CDR3 is 15 residues. Germline V gives CDR1 LNHDA, CDR2 SQIVND (reference sequence). The V gene lost 3 bases and the J gene lost 1 base, with 10 bases spanning the gap. CDR3 residues: CASSMEDYSYNEQFF. DNA for the CDR3: TGTGCCAGTAGTATGGAGGACTATTCCTACAATGAGCAGTTCTTC.

The J gene is TRBJ1-6, the V gene TRBV28; D might be TRBD1 (6 bases). This CDR3 contains 15 residues. Germline CDR1 and CDR2: MDHEN and SYDVKM. V was clipped by 2 bases and J by 10 bases, with 15 bases between them. The DNA of the CDR3 is TGTGCCAGCAGTTTAATGGGGGAGGGACACTCACCCCTCCACTTT. Protein sequence: CASSLMGEGHSPLHF.

This sequence joins TRBV13 and TRBJ2-7, with D possibly being TRBD1 (5 bases). CDR1 and CDR2 from the germline V gene are PRHDT and FYEKMQ (reference sequence). V dropped 2 bases and J dropped 0 bases, with 14 bases sitting between them. The CDR3 length is 16 residues. The DNA of the CDR3 is TGTGCCAGCAGCTTATCCCATCAGGGTTACTCCTACGAGCAGTACTTC. This sequence encodes CASSLSHQGYSYEQYF.

This chain uses TRBV7-2 with TRBJ2-3; maybe TRBD1 (5 bases). The CDR3 runs 16 residues. Germline V gene sequence: CDR1 SGHTA, CDR2 FQGNSA. With 0 bases removed from V and 6 bases from J, the gap between germline ends came to 16 bases. Here the CDR3 DNA reads TGTGCCAGCAGCTTAGCGTTAACAGGTCCCTGGGATACGCAGTATTTT. Its translation is CASSLALTGPWDTQYF.

The gene calls are TRBV6-1 and TRBJ1-3, with D perhaps TRBD1 (6 bases). This CDR3 spans 17 amino acids. Germline V lookup: CDR1 MNHNS, CDR2 SASEGT. V lost 4 bases, J lost 0 bases, and 16 bases lay in between. The CDR3 bases are TGTGCCAGCAGTGCTAACACCGGACAGAGCTCTGGAAACACCATATATTTT. Translated: CASSANTGQSSGNTIYF.

This chain uses TRBV6-1 with TRBJ1-1; perhaps TRBD1 as D (6 bases). Germline V lookup: CDR1 MNHNS, CDR2 SASEGT. The CDR3 totals 11 residues. The V end lost 3 bases, the J end lost 10 bases, and 9 bases lay between the germline ends. CDR3 DNA: TGTGCCAGCAGTGATTGGACAGTAGCTTTCTTT. It specifies CASSDWTVAFF.

The genes are TRBV6-4 and TRBJ2-2; no reliable D call. Trimming shortened V by 5 bases and J by 4 bases, and 5 bases separated the two germline ends. The CDR3 spans 12 residues. The germline CDR1 and CDR2 sequences are MRHNA and SNTAGT. The CDR3 spells CASSSFTGELFF. CDR3 coding DNA: TGTGCCAGCAGTTCATTCACCGGGGAGCTGTTTTTT.

The V gene is TRBV3-1 (or the pseudogene TRBV3-2), the J gene TRBJ1-2; D is uncertain. The length of the CDR3 is 13 residues. The V and J ends lost 3 bases and 6 bases respectively, with 11 bases between them. Per germline, CDR1 LGHDT and CDR2 YNNKEL (reference sequence). The CDR3 is CASSQAGKDGYTF. The CDR3 DNA follows: TGTGCCAGCAGCCAGGCGGGGAAGGATGGCTACACCTTC.

This chain connects TRBV6-5 to TRBJ2-1; 10 bases fit TRBD2. The CDR3 totals 14 residues. From germline, CDR1 is MNHEY and CDR2 SVGAGI. The V and J ends lost 7 bases and 9 bases, in that order; junction bases with no gene match: 9. CDR3 bases: TGTGCCAGCAACCGACCGGGACTAGCGATTGAGCAGTTCTTC. As protein: CASNRPGLAIEQFF.

The rearrangement links TRBV18 to TRBJ2-7; 7 bases are shared with TRBD1. Germline-derived CDR1 and CDR2 are KGHSH and LQKENI. J lost 3 bases, V lost 6 bases, and 11 bases had no gene match. This CDR3 has 15 residues. CDR3 DNA: TGTGCCAGCTCTCGACAGGGTTCGGCTATCTACGAGCAGTACTTC. This gives the protein CASSRQGSAIYEQYF. The full variable domain, rest sourced from reference TRBV18 and TRBJ2-7, is NAGVMQNPRHLVRRRGQEARLRCSPMKGHSHVYWYRQLPEEGLKFMVYLQKENIIDESGMPKERFSAEFPKEGPSILRIQQVVRGDSAAYFCASSRQGSAIYEQYFGPGTRLTVT.

The rearrangement joins TRBV3-1 (or the pseudogene TRBV3-2) to TRBJ2-7; 8 bases line up with TRBD1. The J segment lost 4 bases and the V segment lost 4 bases, leaving 6 bases of the junction unmatched. The CDR3 runs 14 residues. Looked up from germline, CDR1 is LGHDT and CDR2 is YNNKEL (reference sequence). The CDR3 is CASSPRQGLYEQYF. For the CDR3, the DNA is TGTGCCAGCAGCCCCCGACAGGGGCTATACGAGCAGTACTTC.

This clone has only a few counts. The V and J genes are TRBV4-3 and TRBJ2-1, with 11 bases fitting TRBD2. CDR3 length: 18 residues. CDR1 is LGHNA and CDR2 is YSLEER in the germline V gene. V lost 1 base to trimming and J lost 7 bases; unmatched junction nucleotides: 12. The CDR3 nucleotides are TGCGCCAGCAGCCAAGTCCCTTTAGCGGGGGGGCCGGGAAATGAGCAGTTCTTC. It encodes CASSQVPLAGGPGNEQFF.

The V call is TRBV20-1, the J call TRBJ2-1, with 10 bases that match TRBD2. Losses at the gene ends were 3 bases for V and 6 bases for J; bases not matched to a gene: 14. There are 17 residues in the CDR3. Germline CDR1 is DFQATT and CDR2 is SNEGSKA (reference sequence). DNA of the CDR3: TGCAGTGCTAGTCCCCCCCGAGGGCTAGCGGGGGTCAATGAGCAGTTCTTC. Protein product: CSASPPRGLAGVNEQFF.

A few counts support this clone. The rearrangement links TRBV28 to TRBJ1-4; D not certain. Germline V CDR1 and CDR2: MDHEN, SYDVKM. Trimming cost V 7 bases and J 10 bases, with 16 bases left between them. The CDR3 has 13 amino acids. This chain's CDR3 is CASTSGQEVKLFF. CDR3 nucleotide sequence: TGTGCCAGCACCTCCGGGCAGGAGGTAAAACTGTTTTTT.

The chain carries TRBV7-8 and TRBJ1-1; tentative D call: TRBD1 (6 bases). Deletions cut 8 bases from V and 0 bases from J, with 19 bases between. Per germline, CDR1 SGHVS and CDR2 FQNEAQ. This CDR3 spans 16 amino acids. In DNA, the CDR3 is TGTGCCAGCTTCCGTTCCTGGGACAATATGAACACTGAAGCTTTCTTT. Its protein product is CASFRSWDNMNTEAFF.

This rearrangement joins TRBV11-3 to TRBJ1-4, with 8 bases fitting TRBD1. The CDR3 loop spans 15 amino acids. Losses at the gene ends were 5 bases for V and 6 bases for J; bases not matched to a gene: 8. CDR1 SGHNT and CDR2 YENEEA come from the germline V gene. The CDR3 sequence: CASSRSDRDHEKLFF. For the CDR3, the DNA is TGTGCCAGCAGCCGGTCGGACAGGGATCATGAAAAACTGTTTTTT.

This clone has just one count. This chain joins TRBV13 and TRBJ1-1, with D unclear. This CDR3 region has 13 residues. The V gene's germline CDR1 is PRHDT and CDR2 FYEKMQ (reference sequence). V lost 2 bases to trimming and J lost 4 bases, with 8 bases between them. Here the CDR3 DNA reads TGTGCCAGCAGCTTACAGCGGGGCACTGAAGCTTTCTTT. It codes for CASSLQRGTEAFF.

This chain uses TRBV15 with TRBJ2-1; D is perhaps TRBD1 (6 bases). This CDR3 is 14 amino acids long. V shed 0 bases and J shed 8 bases, with 11 bases lying between them. CDR1 and CDR2 from the germline V gene are LNHNV and YYDKDF (reference sequence). CDR3 DNA: TGTGCCACCAGCAGAGATGGGGGCGTAGATGAGCAGTTCTTC. Translating it yields CATSRDGGVDEQFF.

J is TRBJ1-1 and V is TRBV7-3, with a weak D call TRBD1 (5 bases). CDR1 SGHTA and CDR2 FQGTGA come from the germline V gene. The length of the CDR3 is 14 residues. V lost 3 bases and J lost 4, with 12 bases in between. The CDR3 DNA follows: TGTGCCAGCAGCTTGGGGGGTCTCGGCACTGAAGCTTTCTTT. Amino acid sequence: CASSLGGLGTEAFF. The full variable domain, rest sourced from reference TRBV7-3 and TRBJ1-1, is GAGVSQTPSNKVTEKGKYVELRCDPISGHTALYWYRQSLGQGPEFLIYFQGTGAADDSGLPNDRFFAVRPEGSVSTLKIQRTERGDSAVYLCASSLGGLGTEAFFGQGTRLTVV.